Included here is one TCR beta chain sequence, with context. This clonotype was picked up many times. No cognate antigen has been identified for it. No base-level quality is on record; no much larger clone is a single base apart. To synthesize cDNA, template-switch 5'RACE was performed with a primer carrying a 10-nucleotide random unique molecular identifier so that each TCR transcript was tagged. Each sequencing run produced over 170 million TCR-beta sequences covering 15-18 subjects. The RNeasy kit was used for extraction of total RNA. TCR-beta VDJ regions were amplified with primers for the TCR constant region and the 5'RACE anchor, using the KAPA Real-time Library Amplification kit. A first PCR added sample indexes and Illumina adaptors, and a second PCR then raised library yield. After Ampure bead purification, the roughly 650 bp TCR product was size-selected on a 2% E-gel SizeSelection system. Before pooling, library quality was assessed on a Bioanalyzer, concentration was determined with Qubit, and library quantification was performed with the Kapa Library Quantification kit. Paired-end 2 x 150 bp sequencing of the libraries was performed on an Illumina HiSeq 2500. To increase sequence diversity, about 25-30% phiX was spiked into each library pool. As for the original processing: The quality-filtered reads were processed with the UMI-based MiGEC pipeline, whose error correction step removed more than 75% of the raw TCR sequences. IMGT germline references were used for aligning VDJ genes, and each clonotype was defined as a unique CDR3 amino acid sequence together with its V-J genes. Clonal expansion, Shannon diversity, and CDR3 relatedness (CalcPairwiseDistances, ClusterSamples) were evaluated with VDJtools, and phylogenetic trees were built with CLCbio workbench. Expanded clones were defined as having at least 8 unique UMIs, based on coefficient-of-variation modelling across technical triplicates. TCRdb trimmed public reads at Q25 via fastp, called clones via MiXCR and kept in-frame beta chains. Entries that share a CDR3 protein sequence are merged under the most common genes and DNA. TCRdb's processing, not the authors' own work, is the source of the V and J calls. Present in this sample are fewer than 55,000 distinct CDR3 sequences, about 6% of which were seen just once. Of the sample, 0.45% to 0.6% falls within the top ten clones.

The data stem from a study of neurological immune-mediated disorders (dated by TCRdb to between 2017 and 2020). At the level of the whole study: Peripheral blood TCR-beta repertoires from HTLV-I-associated myelopathy (HAM/TSP) patients, multiple sclerosis patients and healthy controls were compared by UMI-based sequencing. The approximately 100 TCR-beta libraries included longitudinal samples, technical triplicates and paired sorted CD4+ and CD8+ T-cell subsets alongside PBMC samples. The cohort comprised approximately 67 subjects: about 15 HAM/TSP patients, some 35 multiple sclerosis patients and 20 healthy controls.

On the study overall, not on this receptor specifically: TCR clonal expansion was highest in HAM/TSP patients and lowest in MS patients, with MS patients falling below even healthy controls. No identical CDR3 amino acid sequences were shared among expanded clones across subjects, suggesting private TCR-beta repertoires in all groups.

Healthy controls were blood bank volunteers in Maryland, USA. Sorted-subset TCR libraries were prepared from around 1 million sorted CD4+ or CD8+ T cells. PBMCs were separated from peripheral blood using Ficoll-Hypaque density gradient centrifugation and then cryopreserved in liquid nitrogen. The study also sequenced paired sorted CD4+ and CD8+ subsets from healthy controls, HAM/TSP patients and MS patients. Sequenced material: CD4+ T cells from blood. The receptor comes from a woman between 40 and 55 years old in good health.

The DNA sequence is as follows: TGTGCCAGCAGTTACGCGTTAACCCCAAAGGCAGGGAACTATGGCTACACCTTC. The translation is CASSYALTPKAGNYGYTF. The V and J genes are TRBV6-2 or TRBV6-3 and TRBJ1-2; TRBD1 could be the D gene, as 5 bases match. V is pared back by 2 bases and J by 2 bases, with 21 bases lying between the germline termini. The CDR1 and CDR2 encoded by the germline V gene are MNHEY and SVGEGT. The CDR3 has 18 amino acids, counting the end cysteine and phenylalanine. CDR3 DNA is the only sequence kept; it has 54 bases, read in frame from the first base.